The 29 T cell receptor beta chains below come from one sample, sequenced in a study of T cells in Graves' hyperthyroidism and ophthalmopathy. RNA transcripts yielded amplified TCR beta CDR3 regions. With the HTBI primer set, the TCR CDR3 went through a first round of RT-PCR. Via MiXCR, TCRdb re-called the multiplex PCR reads, giving one row per CDR3 protein. Among about 290,000 distinct CDR3 sequences listed, approximately 14% were seen once. The specimen sequenced was blood. These receptors originate from a middle-aged woman with Graves' hyperthyroidism.

CDR3: CASSGRSGTQYF. The CDR3 region has the DNA TGCGCCAGCAGCGGTCGGAGTGGGACCCAGTACTTC. V and J are TRBV5-1 and TRBJ2-5; D not resolved. CDR1 is SGHRS and CDR2 is YFSETQ in the germline V gene. The CDR3 is 12 amino acids. The V gene lost 4 bases and the J gene lost 7 bases, with 11 bases spanning the gap.

This clonotype was counted ten times or more. This chain's CDR3 is CASKGTVQETQYF. CDR3 DNA sequence: TGTGCCAGCAAAGGGACAGTCCAAGAGACCCAGTACTTC. This chain connects TRBV11-2 to TRBJ2-5, with 7 bases fitting TRBD1. Looked up from germline, CDR1 is SGHAT and CDR2 is FQNNGV. The CDR3 has 13 amino acids. Unmatched junction bases numbered 3, after V lost 7 bases and J lost 1 base.

This clonotype came up a few times. The chain joins TRBV18 to TRBJ2-7, with D possibly called TRBD1 or TRBD2 (6 bases each). V was trimmed by 4 bases and J by 4 bases, leaving 14 bases between them. Germline-derived CDR1 and CDR2 are KGHSH and LQKENI. The CDR3 loop spans 14 amino acids. CDR3 DNA: TGTGCCAGCTCACGGGGGGCAAGGCTTTACGAGCAGTACTTC. Encoded protein: CASSRGARLYEQYF.

This clonotype showed up many times. The chain couples TRBV7-2 to TRBJ2-1; tentative D call: TRBD2 (5 bases). The germline gives CDR1 SGHTA, CDR2 FQGNSA. This CDR3 region has 19 residues. Trimming took 2 bases from V and 0 from J, leaving 20 bases between them. The CDR3 spells CASSLPMPEVASSYNEQFF. The CDR3 coding sequence is TGTGCCAGCAGCTTACCCATGCCTGAGGTAGCGTCCTCCTACAATGAGCAGTTCTTC.

The sample holds many counts of this clonotype. This chain connects TRBV12-3 or TRBV12-4 to TRBJ1-1; the D is unclear. V gave up 6 bases and J gave up 3 bases, with 8 bases separating them. The CDR3 length is 12 residues. CDR3 sequence (DNA): TGTGCCAGCAGCCAGTCCCACACTGAAGCTTTCTTT. Translating gives CASSQSHTEAFF.

In its sample, this clonotype was seen many times. This chain joins TRBV28 and TRBJ1-4; the D is unclear. V shed 7 bases and J shed 2 bases, with 14 bases lying between them. This CDR3 is 15 amino acids long. Germline loops: CDR1 MDHEN, CDR2 SYDVKM. Here the CDR3 DNA reads TGTGCCAGCAATAGTCACGTTCCTACTAATGAAAAACTGTTTTTT. This translates into CASNSHVPTNEKLFF.

This clonotype was detected many times. V is TRBV5-1 and J is TRBJ2-3, with no clear D. This CDR3 contains 14 residues. The germline V gene has CDR1 SGHRS and CDR2 YFSETQ. Between the trimmed V and J ends, which lost 0 bases and 0 bases, there was a span of 5 bases. This CDR3 reads CASSLGVSTDTQYF. The CDR3 bases are TGCGCCAGCAGCTTGGGGGTCAGCACAGATACGCAGTATTTT.

In this sample, this clonotype turned up many times. The V gene is TRBV15, the J gene TRBJ2-1, with TRBD2 matching 9 bases. Germline V gene sequence: CDR1 LNHNV, CDR2 YYDKDF (reference sequence). V was clipped by 9 bases and J by 9 bases; unmatched bases: 9. The CDR3 runs 13 residues. The CDR3 spells CATQQAGGGEQFF. The DNA of the CDR3 is TGTGCCACTCAGCAAGCGGGAGGCGGTGAGCAGTTCTTC.

This clonotype was counted ten times or more. This chain uses TRBV12-3 or TRBV12-4 with TRBJ1-2; 7 bases match TRBD1. V dropped 5 bases and J dropped 8; count of bases not matched to a gene: 8. The CDR3 runs to 13 residues. The CDR3 DNA is TGTGCCAGCAGTCTAACAGGGGTAGAGGGCTACACCTTC. Translating gives CASSLTGVEGYTF.

In this sample, this clonotype turned up a few times. Since a much larger clone is just one base distant, this may be a read error. The V gene is TRBV2, the J gene TRBJ2-5; the D gene is possibly TRBD1 (6 bases). Germline V gene data show CDR1 as SNHLY and CDR2 as FYNNEI. This CDR3 is 15 amino acids long. The CDR3, as DNA: TGTGCCAGCAGTGAGAGGGACAAAGGGAAAGAGACCCGGTACTTC. It translates to CASSERDKGKETRYF.

This chain uses TRBV29-1 with TRBJ1-1; no reliable D call. V was clipped by 6 bases and J by 0 bases, with 11 bases between them. The CDR3 runs 13 residues. Germline CDR1 is SQVTM and CDR2 is ANQGSEA. CDR3 nucleotides: TGCAGCGTCAAGACACTCATGAACACTGAAGCTTTCTTT. Encoded protein: CSVKTLMNTEAFF.

Ten or more counts support this clonotype. The gene calls are TRBV7-9 and TRBJ2-3; 11 nucleotides align to TRBD2. Trimming cost V 5 bases and J 1 base; bases outside gene matches: 5. There are 16 residues in the CDR3. Germline lookup yields CDR1 SEHNR and CDR2 FQNEAQ (reference sequence). CDR3 amino acids: CASSTLLAGGTDTQYF. The CDR3 DNA reads as TGTGCCAGCAGCACCCTACTAGCGGGGGGCACAGATACGCAGTATTTT.

This clonotype was recorded many times. The V gene is TRBV11-2, the J gene TRBJ2-7, with D hard to call. From germline, CDR1 is SGHAT and CDR2 FQNNGV. The CDR3 totals 15 residues. V gave up 1 base and J gave up 0 bases, with 10 bases separating them. This CDR3 reads CASSLGDPSSYEQYF. DNA of the CDR3: TGTGCCAGCAGCTTAGGAGACCCGAGCTCCTACGAGCAGTACTTC.

V gene TRBV3-1 combines with J gene TRBJ2-6; D gene uncertain. This CDR3 has 15 amino acids. V lost 1 base and J lost 5, with 9 bases in between. Germline loops: CDR1 LGHDT, CDR2 YNNKEL (reference sequence). The CDR3 region has the DNA TGTGCCAGCAGCCAAGGGTCTGGCTGGGCCAACGTCCTGACTTTC. Translated: CASSQGSGWANVLTF.

The J gene is TRBJ2-1, the V gene TRBV20-1, with 11 bases identical to TRBD2. This CDR3 is built from 18 residues. The germline gives CDR1 DFQATT, CDR2 SNEGSKA (reference sequence). V trimming: 1 base; J trimming: 0 bases; junction bases outside the gene matches: 8. The CDR3 reads CSARALAGGYSSYNEQFF. The CDR3 coding sequence is TGCAGTGCTAGAGCTCTAGCGGGAGGCTATAGCTCCTACAATGAGCAGTTCTTC.

This clonotype was seen a handful of times. A single base separates this from a much larger clone, so it may be a read error. This chain links TRBV2 with TRBJ1-2; TRBD1 matches at 10 bases. This CDR3 is 14 amino acids long. The germline CDR1 and CDR2 sequences are SNHLY and FYNNEI. CDR3 sequence reads: CTSRVGQGDYGYTF. Here the CDR3 DNA reads TGTACCAGCAGGGTCGGACAGGGGGACTATGGCTACACCTTC.

The V gene is TRBV10-3, the J gene TRBJ1-5; 8 bases fit TRBD1. This CDR3 is 14 amino acids long. Trimming took 10 bases from V and 7 from J; bases not matched to a gene: 12. The V gene's germline CDR1 is ENHRY and CDR2 SYGVKD. The CDR3 is CASWTGTVGQPQHF. The CDR3 nucleotides are TGTGCCAGCTGGACAGGGACGGTCGGGCAGCCCCAGCATTTT.

This clonotype appeared many times. The genes are TRBV6-2 or TRBV6-3 and TRBJ2-7; D gene unclear. V lost 6 bases, J lost 5 bases, and 17 bases lay in between. This CDR3 has 14 amino acids. CDR1 MNHEY and CDR2 SVGEGT come from the germline V gene. The CDR3 reads CASSGGESSDEQYF. The CDR3 DNA is TGTGCCAGCAGCGGCGGAGAATCGAGCGACGAGCAGTACTTC.

This clonotype was detected many times. V is TRBV3-1 and J is TRBJ2-1; 7 nucleotides align to TRBD1. The CDR3 runs to 16 residues. CDR1 is LGHDT, CDR2 YNNKEL, per germline (reference sequence). J was trimmed by 5 bases and V by 3 bases; bases with no gene match: 10. The CDR3 region has the DNA TGTGCCAGCAGCCAGAACTTACAGGGGCCGAACAATGAGCAGTTCTTC. Encoded protein: CASSQNLQGPNNEQFF.

This clonotype occurred many times. The J gene is TRBJ1-2, the V gene TRBV18; a possible D gene is TRBD1 (5 bases). CDR3 length: 13 residues. V was clipped by 1 base and J by 4 bases, with 7 bases between them. The germline gives CDR1 KGHSH, CDR2 LQKENI. Here the CDR3 DNA reads TGTGCCAGCTCACCACGGGGCCTCTATGGCTACACCTTC. Translated, it gives CASSPRGLYGYTF.

This clonotype has ten or more counts. The rearrangement joins TRBV6-2 or TRBV6-3 to TRBJ2-1, with 8 bases fitting TRBD1. The V gene end was trimmed by 5 bases and the J gene end by 7 bases; junction bases not matched to a gene: 22. The CDR3 has 19 residues. Germline loops: CDR1 MNHEY, CDR2 SVGEGT. The CDR3 sequence: CASSHKGQDVPTRRNEQFF. CDR3 nucleotides: TGTGCCAGCAGTCACAAGGGACAGGATGTTCCTACTCGGCGGAATGAGCAGTTCTTC.

This clonotype has ten or more counts. The chain uses TRBV6-1 and TRBJ1-5, with a tentative D call TRBD1 (6 bases). Trimming stripped 7 bases from V and 2 bases from J, with 15 bases between. The germline V gene encodes CDR1 MNHNS and CDR2 SASEGT. The CDR3 is made up of 15 amino acids. The CDR3 loop is CASKSQGTGNQPQHF. The CDR3 bases are TGTGCCAGCAAGAGCCAGGGGACGGGCAATCAGCCCCAGCATTTT.

This rearrangement joins TRBV7-6 to TRBJ2-1; 13 bases align to TRBD2. J lost 9 bases, V lost 1 base, and 18 bases had no gene match. Germline CDR1 is SGHVS and CDR2 is FNYEAQ. There are 20 residues in the CDR3. Written as DNA, the CDR3 is TGTGCCAGCAGCTTAGGGCCCCGGACTAGCGGGAGAGGGTTACCGGGTGAGCAGTTCTTC. Translated, it gives CASSLGPRTSGRGLPGEQFF.

This clonotype has at least ten counts. The chain employs TRBV28 and TRBJ2-7, with unresolved D. Germline V gene data show CDR1 as MDHEN and CDR2 as SYDVKM. Trimming left V 4 bases short and J 6 bases short, with 16 bases between. The CDR3 contains 14 residues. CDR3 in amino acids: CASSSPGSGSEQYF. CDR3 nucleotide sequence: TGTGCCAGCAGTTCCCCAGGTTCCGGTAGCGAGCAGTACTTC. Complete variable domain (other parts from reference TRBV28 and TRBJ2-7): DVKVTQSSRYLVKRTGEKVFLECVQDMDHENMFWYRQDPGLGLRLIYFSYDVKMKEKGDIPEGYSVSREKKERFSLILESASTNQTSMYLCASSSPGSGSEQYFGPGTRLTVT.

This clonotype was seen a few times. The V call is TRBV7-9, the J call TRBJ2-1; 9 bases align to TRBD1. Germline-derived CDR1 and CDR2 are SEHNR and FQNEAQ (reference sequence). CDR3 size: 15 residues. J lost 8 bases, V lost 5 bases, and 10 bases had no gene match. CDR3 residues: CASSVPGTGKDEQFF. DNA for the CDR3: TGTGCCAGCAGCGTCCCAGGGACAGGGAAGGATGAGCAGTTCTTC.

This clonotype appeared many times. The chain combines TRBV28 with TRBJ1-4, with a weak D call TRBD1 (6 bases). CDR1 and CDR2 from the germline V gene are MDHEN and SYDVKM. The germline V and J ends were trimmed by 5 bases and 8 bases, with 15 bases remaining between them. The CDR3 has 14 amino acids. CDR3 protein: CASSPGAASEKLFF. The CDR3, as DNA: TGTGCCAGCAGTCCGGGGGCAGCCTCGGAAAAACTGTTTTTT.

The chain couples TRBV12-3 or TRBV12-4 to TRBJ2-1, with 8 bases identical to TRBD1. The CDR3 has 13 residues. The ends lost 6 bases at V and 6 bases at J; junction bases unmatched: 4. CDR3 nucleotide sequence: TGTGCCAGCAGAAGGACAGGGTTCAATGAGCAGTTCTTC. Translating it yields CASRRTGFNEQFF.

Many counts were recorded for this clonotype. The chain recombines TRBV27 with TRBJ2-5, with TRBD1 matching over 9 bases. CDR1 and CDR2 (germline): MNHEY, SMNVEV (reference sequence). With V trimmed by 6 bases and J by 5 bases, 4 bases remained unmatched. This CDR3 comprises 13 residues. CDR3 coding DNA: TGTGCCAGCAGGCCGACAGGGGGGGAGACCCAGTACTTC. It yields the protein CASRPTGGETQYF.

The CDR3 loop is CASSLRQGPGNTIYF. In DNA, the CDR3 is TGTGCCAGCAGTTTACGACAGGGTCCGGGAAACACCATATATTTT. The V gene is TRBV12-3 or TRBV12-4, the J gene TRBJ1-3; 7 positions agree with TRBD1. The junction had 5 bases not matched to a gene; V was cut back by 2 bases and J by 4 bases. The CDR3 consists of 15 residues.